What follows is one T cell receptor (beta chain) and its context. These data belong to a study of blood T cell repertoires in COVID-19. Study-level background: Sources were T cells, B-cell-depleted T cells, or PBMCs; the material itself was cDNA or gDNA.

Participants had their cohort set by participant-reported clinical history. Produced via immunoSEQ multiplex PCR; TCRdb's table is partial and in-frame only. Of under 300,000 clones in the sample, roughly 93% were seen once. The sequenced sample consisted of PBMCs or T cells enriched from blood (not recorded which). This TCR came from a woman aged 35 to 49 with acute COVID-19.

The CDR3 loop reads CATNSGQQTDTQYF. The DNA for the CDR3 is TGCGCCACCAACTCAGGACAGCAGACAGATACGCAGTATTTT. The gene calls are TRBV5-1 and TRBJ2-3, with D possibly being TRBD1 (6 bases). V was cut by 9 bases and J by 3 bases, with 17 bases left in between. Germline CDR1 is SGHRS and CDR2 is YFSETQ. The CDR3 runs to 14 residues.